This T cell receptor beta chain was captured by sequencing in a study of molecular identifiers for immune sequencing clone quantification. TCRdb re-analysed the PCR reads in MiXCR, keeping a single row per CDR3 protein. Altogether 60,000 to 70,000 distinct CDR3 sequences are present, 18% being singletons, with the ten largest covering approximately 1.5%. Trimming took 5 bases from V and 3 from J; bases not matched to a gene: 3. The CDR3 consists of 15 residues. The germline gives CDR1 MNHEY, CDR2 SMNVEV (reference sequence). This clonotype was counted a few times. The TCR was taken from a human donor in good health. Some libraries in this study had Jurkat cell RNA spiked in. Sequenced material: naive CD8+ T cells from blood, with Jurkat cell RNA spiked in. Subset described: FACS-sorted CD8+CD4-CCR7+CD45RA+ naive T cells. The genes are TRBV27 and TRBJ2-7; 14 nucleotides match TRBD2. CDR3 loop: CASSVGTSGGYEQYF. CDR3 in DNA: TGTGCCAGCAGTGTCGGGACTAGCGGGGGCTACGAGCAGTACTTC.